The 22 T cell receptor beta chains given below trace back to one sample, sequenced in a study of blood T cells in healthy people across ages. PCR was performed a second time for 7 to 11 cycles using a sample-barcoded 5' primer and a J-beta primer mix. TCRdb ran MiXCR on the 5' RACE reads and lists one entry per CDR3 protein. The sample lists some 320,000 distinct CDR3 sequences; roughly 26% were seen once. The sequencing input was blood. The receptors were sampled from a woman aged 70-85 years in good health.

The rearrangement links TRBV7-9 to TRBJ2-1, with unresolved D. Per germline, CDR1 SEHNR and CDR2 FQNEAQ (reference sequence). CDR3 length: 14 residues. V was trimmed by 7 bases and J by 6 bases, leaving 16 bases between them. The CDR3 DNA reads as TGTGCCAGCACCCCCTCGCCTCAGGCCAATGAGCAGTTCTTC. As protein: CASTPSPQANEQFF.

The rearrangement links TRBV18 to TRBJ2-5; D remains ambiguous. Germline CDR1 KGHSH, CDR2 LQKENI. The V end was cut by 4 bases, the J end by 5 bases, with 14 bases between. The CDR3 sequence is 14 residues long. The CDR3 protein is CASSLQKGKETQYF. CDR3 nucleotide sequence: TGTGCCAGCTCACTACAGAAGGGAAAGGAGACCCAGTACTTC.

The CDR3 reads CASSLVPGSTDTQYF. For the CDR3, the DNA is TGCGCCAGCAGCTTGGTTCCGGGTAGCACAGATACGCAGTATTTT. The gene calls are TRBV5-1 and TRBJ2-3; D unclear. The V end lost 0 bases, the J end lost 0 bases, and 8 bases lay between the germline ends. The CDR3 is 15 residues long. Looked up from germline, CDR1 is SGHRS and CDR2 is YFSETQ.

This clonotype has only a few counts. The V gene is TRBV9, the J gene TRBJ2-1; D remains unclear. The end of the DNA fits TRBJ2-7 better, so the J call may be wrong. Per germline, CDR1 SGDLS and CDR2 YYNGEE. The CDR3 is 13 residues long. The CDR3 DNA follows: TGTGCCAGCAGCGTAGACTACTCCTACGAGCAGTACTTC. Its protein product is CASSVDYSYEQYF.

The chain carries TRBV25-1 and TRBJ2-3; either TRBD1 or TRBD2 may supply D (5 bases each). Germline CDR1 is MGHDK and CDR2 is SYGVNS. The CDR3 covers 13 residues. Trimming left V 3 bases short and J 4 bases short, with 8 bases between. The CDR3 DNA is TGTGCCAGCAGTGAGCAGGGAGCAGATACGCAGTATTTT. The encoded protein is CASSEQGADTQYF.

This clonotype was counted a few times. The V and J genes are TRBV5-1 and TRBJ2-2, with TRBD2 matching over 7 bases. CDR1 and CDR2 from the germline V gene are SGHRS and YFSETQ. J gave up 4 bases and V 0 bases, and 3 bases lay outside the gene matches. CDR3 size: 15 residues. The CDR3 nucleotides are TGCGCCAGCAGCTTGGGACCGGGGGGCACCGGGGAGCTGTTTTTT. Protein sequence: CASSLGPGGTGELFF.

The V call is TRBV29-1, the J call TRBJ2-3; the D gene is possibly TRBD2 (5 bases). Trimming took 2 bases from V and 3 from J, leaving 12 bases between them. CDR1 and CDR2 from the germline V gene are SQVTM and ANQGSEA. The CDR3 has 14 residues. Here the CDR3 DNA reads TGCAGCGTTGAAAGAGGGTTGGGGACAGATACGCAGTATTTT. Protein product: CSVERGLGTDTQYF.

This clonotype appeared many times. CDR3 DNA sequence: TGTGCCAGCAGCCTTACCCCCCCTGAAGCTTTCTTT. It codes for CASSLTPPEAFF. This rearrangement joins TRBV28 to TRBJ1-1, with unresolved D. The CDR3 is 12 residues long. Per the germline V gene, CDR1 is MDHEN and CDR2 is SYDVKM. The ends were cut back, 6 bases at V and 6 bases at J, with 11 bases in the middle.

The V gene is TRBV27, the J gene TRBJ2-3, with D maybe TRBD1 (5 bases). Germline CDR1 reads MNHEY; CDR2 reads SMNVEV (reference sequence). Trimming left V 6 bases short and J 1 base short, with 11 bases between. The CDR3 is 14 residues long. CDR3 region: CASRDTFGTDTQYF. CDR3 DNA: TGTGCCAGCAGGGACACGTTTGGCACAGATACGCAGTATTTT.

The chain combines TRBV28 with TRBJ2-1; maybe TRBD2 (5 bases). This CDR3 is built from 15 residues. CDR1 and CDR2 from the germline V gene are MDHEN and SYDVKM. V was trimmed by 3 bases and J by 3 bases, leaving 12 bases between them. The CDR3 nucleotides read TGTGCCAGCAGTTTCGGTGGGAGCAACTACAATGAGCAGTTCTTC. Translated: CASSFGGSNYNEQFF.

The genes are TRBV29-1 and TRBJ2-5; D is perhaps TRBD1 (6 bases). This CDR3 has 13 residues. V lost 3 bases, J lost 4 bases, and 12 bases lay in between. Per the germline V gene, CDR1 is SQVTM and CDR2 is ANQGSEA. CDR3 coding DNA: TGCAGCGTTGAGCGGACACAGGGAGAGACCCAGTACTTC. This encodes CSVERTQGETQYF.

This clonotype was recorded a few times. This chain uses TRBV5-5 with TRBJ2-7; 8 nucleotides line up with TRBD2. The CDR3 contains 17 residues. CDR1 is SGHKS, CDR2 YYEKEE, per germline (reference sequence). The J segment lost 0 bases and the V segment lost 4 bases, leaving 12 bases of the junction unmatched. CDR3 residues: CASSPTGAGADSYEQYF. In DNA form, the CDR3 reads TGTGCCAGCAGCCCTACCGGAGCGGGGGCCGACTCCTACGAGCAGTACTTC.

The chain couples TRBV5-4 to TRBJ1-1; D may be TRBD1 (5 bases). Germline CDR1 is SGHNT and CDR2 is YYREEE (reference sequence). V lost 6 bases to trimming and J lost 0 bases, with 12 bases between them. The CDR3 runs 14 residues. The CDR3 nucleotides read TGTGCCAGCATGAAGGGGCCCCTGAACACTGAAGCTTTCTTT. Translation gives CASMKGPLNTEAFF.

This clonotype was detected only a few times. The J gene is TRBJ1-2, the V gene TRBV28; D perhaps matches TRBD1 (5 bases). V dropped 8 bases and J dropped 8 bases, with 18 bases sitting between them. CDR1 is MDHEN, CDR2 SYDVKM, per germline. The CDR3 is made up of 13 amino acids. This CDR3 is CASEKESGKGYTF. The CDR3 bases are TGTGCCAGCGAGAAGGAATCAGGGAAGGGCTACACCTTC.

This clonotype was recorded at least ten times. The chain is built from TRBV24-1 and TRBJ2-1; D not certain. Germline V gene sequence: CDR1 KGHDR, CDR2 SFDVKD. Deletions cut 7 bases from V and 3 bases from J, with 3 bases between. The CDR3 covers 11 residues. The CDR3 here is CATRDYNEQFF. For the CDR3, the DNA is TGTGCCACCAGGGACTACAATGAGCAGTTCTTC.

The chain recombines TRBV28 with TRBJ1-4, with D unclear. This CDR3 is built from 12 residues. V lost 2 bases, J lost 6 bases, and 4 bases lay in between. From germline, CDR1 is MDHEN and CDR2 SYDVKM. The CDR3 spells CASSLSDEKLFF. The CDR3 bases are TGTGCCAGCAGTTTAAGTGATGAAAAACTGTTTTTT.

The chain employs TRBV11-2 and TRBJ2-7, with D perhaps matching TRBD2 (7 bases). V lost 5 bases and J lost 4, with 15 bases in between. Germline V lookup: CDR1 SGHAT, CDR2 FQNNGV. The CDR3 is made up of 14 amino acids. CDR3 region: CASSASGQLYEQYF. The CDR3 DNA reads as TGTGCCAGCAGCGCTAGCGGACAGCTGTACGAGCAGTACTTC.

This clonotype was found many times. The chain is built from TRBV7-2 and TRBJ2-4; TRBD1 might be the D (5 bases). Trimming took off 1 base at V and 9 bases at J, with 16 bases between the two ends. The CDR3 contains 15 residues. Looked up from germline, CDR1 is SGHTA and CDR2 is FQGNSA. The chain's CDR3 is CASSLDRGYEGIQYF. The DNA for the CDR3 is TGTGCCAGCAGCTTAGATAGGGGATATGAAGGCATTCAGTACTTC.

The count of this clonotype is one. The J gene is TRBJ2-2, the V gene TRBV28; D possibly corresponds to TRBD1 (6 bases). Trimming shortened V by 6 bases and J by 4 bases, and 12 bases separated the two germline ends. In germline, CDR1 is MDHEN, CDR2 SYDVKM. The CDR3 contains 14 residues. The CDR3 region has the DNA TGTGCCAGCAGACCTACAGGGAGCACCGGGGAGCTGTTTTTT. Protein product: CASRPTGSTGELFF.

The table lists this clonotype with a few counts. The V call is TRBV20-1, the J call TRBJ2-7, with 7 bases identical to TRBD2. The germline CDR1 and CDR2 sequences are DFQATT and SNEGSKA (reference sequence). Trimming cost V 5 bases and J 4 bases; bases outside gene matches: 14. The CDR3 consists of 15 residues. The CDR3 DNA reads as TGCAGTGCTGAAGAGCTCCGGGACGGGGGGTACGAGCAGTACTTC. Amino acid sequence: CSAEELRDGGYEQYF.

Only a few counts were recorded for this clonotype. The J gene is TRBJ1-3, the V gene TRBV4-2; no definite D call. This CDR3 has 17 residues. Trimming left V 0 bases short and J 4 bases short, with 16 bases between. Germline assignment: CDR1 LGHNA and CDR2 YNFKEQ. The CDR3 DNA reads TGTGCCAGCAGCCAAGATCAAGCAAGGGAGAGAGGAAACACCATATATTTT. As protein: CASSQDQARERGNTIYF.

The CDR3 region is CASSQGLAGVKNIQYF. CDR3 DNA: TGCGCCAGCAGCCAAGGACTAGCGGGAGTCAAAAACATTCAGTACTTC. This chain connects TRBV4-1 to TRBJ2-4, with 12 bases matching TRBD2. Germline loops: CDR1 MGHRA, CDR2 YSYEKL. The CDR3 sequence is 16 residues long. J gave up 3 bases and V 1 base, and 1 base lay outside the gene matches.